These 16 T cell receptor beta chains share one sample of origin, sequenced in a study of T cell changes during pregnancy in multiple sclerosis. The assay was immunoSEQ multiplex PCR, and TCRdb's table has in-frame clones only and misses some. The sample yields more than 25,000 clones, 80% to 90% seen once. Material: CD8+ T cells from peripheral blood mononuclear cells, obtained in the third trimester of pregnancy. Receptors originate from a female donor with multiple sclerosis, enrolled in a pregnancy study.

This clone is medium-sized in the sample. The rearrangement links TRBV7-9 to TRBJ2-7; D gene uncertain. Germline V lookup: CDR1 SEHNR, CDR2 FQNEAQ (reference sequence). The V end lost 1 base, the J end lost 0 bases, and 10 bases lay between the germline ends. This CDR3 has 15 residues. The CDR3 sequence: CASSLVPSPSYEQYF. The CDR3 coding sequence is TGTGCCAGCAGCTTAGTCCCTAGTCCCTCCTACGAGCAGTACTTC.

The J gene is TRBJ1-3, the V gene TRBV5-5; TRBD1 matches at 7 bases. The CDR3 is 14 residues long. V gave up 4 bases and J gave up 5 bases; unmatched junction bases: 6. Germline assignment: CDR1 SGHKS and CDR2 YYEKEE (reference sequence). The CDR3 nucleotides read TGTGCCAGCAGCCAACCGACAGGGCGAAACACCATATATTTT. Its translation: CASSQPTGRNTIYF.

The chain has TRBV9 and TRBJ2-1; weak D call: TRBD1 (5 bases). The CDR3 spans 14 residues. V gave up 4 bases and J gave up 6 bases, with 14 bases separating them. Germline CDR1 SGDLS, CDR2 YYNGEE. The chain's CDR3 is CASSPGHVINEQFF. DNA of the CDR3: TGTGCCAGCAGCCCAGGGCACGTGATCAATGAGCAGTTCTTC.

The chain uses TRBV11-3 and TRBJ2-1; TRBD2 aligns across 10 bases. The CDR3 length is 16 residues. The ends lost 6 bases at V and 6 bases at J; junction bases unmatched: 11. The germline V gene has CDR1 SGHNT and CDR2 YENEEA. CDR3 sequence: CASSFTSGAPFNEQFF. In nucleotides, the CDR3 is TGTGCCAGCAGTTTTACTAGCGGGGCTCCCTTCAATGAGCAGTTCTTC.

CDR3 DNA: TGTGCCACCTCCCCGGGACAGGCGACTCAGCCCCAGCATTTT. It is translated as CATSPGQATQPQHF. The chain recombines TRBV15 with TRBJ1-5, with TRBD1 matching 8 bases. CDR1 is LNHNV and CDR2 is YYDKDF in the germline V gene (reference sequence). V gave up 8 bases and J gave up 6 bases; unmatched junction bases: 9. The CDR3 loop spans 14 amino acids. Looking up the rest from reference TRBV15 and TRBJ1-5 gives the full variable domain: DAMVIQNPRYQVTQFGKPVTLSCSQTLNHNVMYWYQQKSSQAPKLLFHYYDKDFNNEADTPDNFQSRRPNTSFCFLDIRSPGLGDTAMYLCATSPGQATQPQHFGDGTRLSIL.

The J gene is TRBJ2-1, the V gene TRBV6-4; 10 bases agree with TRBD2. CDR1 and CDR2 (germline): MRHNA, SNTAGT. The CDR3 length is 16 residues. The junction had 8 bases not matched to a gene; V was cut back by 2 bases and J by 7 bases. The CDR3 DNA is TGTGCCAGCAGTGACGTTGGGCTAGCGGGAGTGAATGAGCAGTTCTTC. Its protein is CASSDVGLAGVNEQFF.

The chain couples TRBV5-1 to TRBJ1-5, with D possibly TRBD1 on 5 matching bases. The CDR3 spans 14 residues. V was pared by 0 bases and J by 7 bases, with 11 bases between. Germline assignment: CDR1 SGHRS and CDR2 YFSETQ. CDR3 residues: CASSLAQGSQPQHF. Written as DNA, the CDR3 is TGCGCCAGCAGCTTGGCCCAGGGTAGCCAGCCCCAGCATTTT.

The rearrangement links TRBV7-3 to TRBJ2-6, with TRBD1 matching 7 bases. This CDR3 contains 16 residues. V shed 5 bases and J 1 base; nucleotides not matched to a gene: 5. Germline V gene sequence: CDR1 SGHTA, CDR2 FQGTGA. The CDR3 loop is CASSPRQGSGANVLTF. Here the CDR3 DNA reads TGTGCCAGCAGCCCAAGACAGGGTTCTGGGGCCAACGTCCTGACTTTC. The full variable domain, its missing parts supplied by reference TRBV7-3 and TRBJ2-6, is GAGVSQTPSNKVTEKGKYVELRCDPISGHTALYWYRQSLGQGPEFLIYFQGTGAADDSGLPNDRFFAVRPEGSVSTLKIQRTERGDSAVYLCASSPRQGSGANVLTFGAGSRLTVL.

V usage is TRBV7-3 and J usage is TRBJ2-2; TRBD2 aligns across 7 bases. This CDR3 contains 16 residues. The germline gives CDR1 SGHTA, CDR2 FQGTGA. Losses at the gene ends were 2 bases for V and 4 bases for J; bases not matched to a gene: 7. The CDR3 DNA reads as TGTGCCAGCAGCTTAGAGGGAGGGCGGGCCACCGGGGAGCTGTTTTTT. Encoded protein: CASSLEGGRATGELFF.

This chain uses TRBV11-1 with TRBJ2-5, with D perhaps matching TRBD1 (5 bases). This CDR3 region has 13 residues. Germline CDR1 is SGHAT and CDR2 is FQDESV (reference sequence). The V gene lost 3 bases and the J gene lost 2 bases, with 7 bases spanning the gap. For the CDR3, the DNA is TGTGCCAGCAGCTTGTCAGGGCAAGAGACCCAGTACTTC. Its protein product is CASSLSGQETQYF.

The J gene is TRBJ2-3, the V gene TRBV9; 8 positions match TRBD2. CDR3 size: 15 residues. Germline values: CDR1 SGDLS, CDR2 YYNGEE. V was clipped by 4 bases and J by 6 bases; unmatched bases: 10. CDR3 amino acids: CASSLYSGTVDTQYF. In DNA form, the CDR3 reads TGTGCCAGCAGCCTCTATAGCGGGACGGTGGATACGCAGTATTTT.

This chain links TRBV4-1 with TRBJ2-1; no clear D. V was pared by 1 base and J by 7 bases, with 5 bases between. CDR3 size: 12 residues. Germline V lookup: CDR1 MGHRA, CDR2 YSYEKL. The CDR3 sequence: CASSQGKNEQFF. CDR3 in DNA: TGCGCCAGCAGCCAAGGTAAAAATGAGCAGTTCTTC.

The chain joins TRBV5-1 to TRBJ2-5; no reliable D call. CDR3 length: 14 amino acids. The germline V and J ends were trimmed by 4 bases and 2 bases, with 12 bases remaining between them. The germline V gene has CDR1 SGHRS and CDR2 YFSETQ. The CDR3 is CASSETTGQETQYF. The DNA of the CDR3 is TGCGCCAGCAGCGAAACGACTGGGCAAGAGACCCAGTACTTC.

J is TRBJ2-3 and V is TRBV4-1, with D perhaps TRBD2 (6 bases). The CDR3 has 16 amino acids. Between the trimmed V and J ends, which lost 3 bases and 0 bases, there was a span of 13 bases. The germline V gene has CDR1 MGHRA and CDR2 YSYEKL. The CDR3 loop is CASSQGSGTSTDTQYF. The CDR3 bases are TGCGCCAGCAGCCAGGGTAGCGGTACTAGCACAGATACGCAGTATTTT.

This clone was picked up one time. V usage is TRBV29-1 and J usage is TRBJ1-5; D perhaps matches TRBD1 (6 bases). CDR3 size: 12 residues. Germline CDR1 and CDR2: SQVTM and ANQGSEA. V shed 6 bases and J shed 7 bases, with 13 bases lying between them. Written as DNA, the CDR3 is TGCAGCGTCTCACAGGGTTTCCAGCCCCAGCATTTT. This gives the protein CSVSQGFQPQHF.

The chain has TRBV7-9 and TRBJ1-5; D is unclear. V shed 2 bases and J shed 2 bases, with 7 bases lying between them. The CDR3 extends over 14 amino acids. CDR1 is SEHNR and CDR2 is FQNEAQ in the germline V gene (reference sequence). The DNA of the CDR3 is TGTGCCAGCAGCTTATCCGGGGGCAATCAGCCCCAGCATTTT. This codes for CASSLSGGNQPQHF.